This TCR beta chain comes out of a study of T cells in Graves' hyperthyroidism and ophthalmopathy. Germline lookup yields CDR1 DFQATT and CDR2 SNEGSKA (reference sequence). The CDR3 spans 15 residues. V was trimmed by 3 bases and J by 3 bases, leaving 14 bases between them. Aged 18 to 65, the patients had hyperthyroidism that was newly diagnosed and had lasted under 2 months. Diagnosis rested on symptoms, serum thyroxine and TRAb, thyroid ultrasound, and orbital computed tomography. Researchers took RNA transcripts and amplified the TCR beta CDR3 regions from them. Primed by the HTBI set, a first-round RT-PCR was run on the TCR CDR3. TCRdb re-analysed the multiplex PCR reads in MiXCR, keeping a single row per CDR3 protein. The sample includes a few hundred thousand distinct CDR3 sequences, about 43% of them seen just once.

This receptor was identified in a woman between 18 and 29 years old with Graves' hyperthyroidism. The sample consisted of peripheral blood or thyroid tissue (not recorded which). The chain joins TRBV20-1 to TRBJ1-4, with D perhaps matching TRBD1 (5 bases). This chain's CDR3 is CSARNTGSSNEKLFF. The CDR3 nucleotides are TGCAGTGCTAGGAACACAGGTTCATCTAATGAAAAACTGTTTTTT.